The 13 T cell receptor beta chains listed next were all sequenced from one sample in a study of regulatory T cells in long-lasting Graves disease. TCR beta libraries were built with iRepertoire HTBI primers and Arm-PCR of CDR3 regions. TCRdb re-analysed the multiplex PCR reads in MiXCR, keeping a single row per CDR3 protein. The data hold about 400,000 distinct CDR3 sequences, with about 14% observed a single time. Indicated time point: newly diagnosed GD, antithyroid drugs for less than 3 months. From PBMCs, RNA was extracted and then used to make the TCR library. This specimen was peripheral blood mononuclear cells (PBMCs), taken at new diagnosis, from a patient treated with antithyroid drugs. All receptors derive from a female donor with Graves disease.

In regard to this clonotype: Since a far larger clone is one base different, this is likely a read error. The chain joins TRBV28 to TRBJ2-7, with TRBD1 as a possible D gene (6 bases). With 3 bases removed from V and 7 bases from J, the gap between germline ends came to 19 bases. The length of the CDR3 is 15 residues. Germline CDR1 and CDR2: MDHEN and SYDVKM. The CDR3 coding sequence is TGTGCCAGCAGTTTCATCGCCCCAGGGGTAGGTGAGCAGTACTTC. It encodes CASSFIAPGVGEQYF.

This clonotype was detected ten times or more. V and J are TRBV3-1 and TRBJ1-3; D gene unclear. This CDR3 contains 14 residues. Germline assignment: CDR1 LGHDT and CDR2 YNNKEL (reference sequence). V lost 4 bases, J lost 4 bases, and 11 bases lay in between. The CDR3 reads CASSPQLGGNTIYF. CDR3 DNA sequence: TGTGCCAGCAGCCCCCAATTGGGGGGAAACACCATATATTTT.

Ten or more counts support this clonotype. The chain carries TRBV6-1 and TRBJ2-2; weak D call: TRBD1 (6 bases). V lost 10 bases, J lost 6 bases, and 9 bases lay in between. Germline CDR1 and CDR2: MNHNS and SASEGT. The CDR3 loop spans 11 amino acids. CDR3 region: CAIQGSGELFF. The CDR3 nucleotides are TGTGCCATCCAGGGGTCCGGGGAGCTGTTTTTT.

The chain carries TRBV15 and TRBJ2-7, with D perhaps matching TRBD1 (7 bases). Trimming removed 0 bases at V and 4 bases at J, with 16 bases between. The CDR3 is 16 residues long. In germline, CDR1 is LNHNV, CDR2 YYDKDF (reference sequence). The CDR3 DNA reads TGTGCCACCAGCAGAGAGCGAGGAGGGGGCGTATACGAGCAGTACTTC. Protein sequence: CATSRERGGGVYEQYF. Full variable domain (rest looked up from reference TRBV15 and TRBJ2-7): DAMVIQNPRYQVTQFGKPVTLSCSQTLNHNVMYWYQQKSSQAPKLLFHYYDKDFNNEADTPDNFQSRRPNTSFCFLDIRSPGLGDTAMYLCATSRERGGGVYEQYFGPGTRLTVT.

In its sample, this clonotype was seen many times. The chain uses TRBV27 and TRBJ2-3; 13 bases match TRBD2. This CDR3 comprises 16 residues. V was clipped by 4 bases and J by 1 base; unmatched bases: 2. CDR1 and CDR2 (germline): MNHEY, SMNVEV (reference sequence). The DNA of the CDR3 is TGTGCCAGCAGTTCCGGACTAGCGGGGGGCACAGATACGCAGTATTTT. As protein: CASSSGLAGGTDTQYF.

Ten or more counts support this clonotype. This sequence joins TRBV11-2 and TRBJ2-3, with D perhaps TRBD2 (5 bases). The germline V and J ends were trimmed by 5 bases and 6 bases, with 9 bases remaining between them. Germline assignment: CDR1 SGHAT and CDR2 FQNNGV. The CDR3 runs to 12 residues. CDR3 nucleotide sequence: TGTGCCAGCAGCGACTACGAGGATACGCAGTATTTT. Protein product: CASSDYEDTQYF. Complete variable domain (other parts from reference TRBV11-2 and TRBJ2-3): EAGVAQSPRYKIIEKRQSVAFWCNPISGHATLYWYQQILGQGPKLLIQFQNNGVVDDSQLPKDRFSAERLKGVDSTLKIQPAKLEDSAVYLCASSDYEDTQYFGPGTRLTVL.

For this clonotype: A much larger clone differs by one base, so this may be a read error. The V and J genes are TRBV20-1 and TRBJ1-1; TRBD1 is a possible D gene (5 bases). The CDR3 length is 11 residues. Looked up from germline, CDR1 is DFQATT and CDR2 is SNEGSKA (reference sequence). For the CDR3, the DNA is TGCGGTGCTGCGGGGGACACTGAAGCTTTCTTT. Translation: CGAAGDTEAFF.

This clonotype occurred many times. This chain joins TRBV28 and TRBJ2-3; D gene unclear. Germline CDR1 is MDHEN and CDR2 is SYDVKM. The CDR3 spans 16 residues. V lost 0 bases, J lost 6 bases, and 16 bases lay in between. CDR3 sequence: CASSLWLVPIGDTQYF. The CDR3 DNA reads TGTGCCAGCAGTTTATGGCTAGTACCGATAGGGGATACGCAGTATTTT.

This clonotype was found a few times. The chain has TRBV12-3 or TRBV12-4 and TRBJ2-7; TRBD1 is a possible D gene (6 bases). The CDR3 is 11 residues long. V gave up 5 bases and J gave up 7 bases, with 9 bases separating them. The CDR3 bases are TGTGCCAGCAGTCCAGACAGGGAGCAGTACTTC. Translated: CASSPDREQYF.

In this sample, this clonotype turned up many times. The chain is built from TRBV10-3 and TRBJ1-2, with TRBD1 as a possible D gene (5 bases). CDR1 ENHRY and CDR2 SYGVKD come from the germline V gene. The CDR3 contains 15 residues. V was shortened by 0 bases and J by 6 bases, with 14 bases between the two germline ends. The CDR3 loop is CAISESWGRAHGYTF. The CDR3 coding sequence is TGTGCCATCAGTGAGTCGTGGGGCAGGGCGCATGGCTACACCTTC.

The rearrangement joins TRBV29-1 to TRBJ2-5; D unclear. Germline CDR1 is SQVTM and CDR2 is ANQGSEA. The CDR3 is 11 residues long. Trimming took 3 bases from V and 2 from J, leaving 4 bases between them. The CDR3 nucleotides are TGCAGCGTTGATTGGCAAGAGACCCAGTACTTC. It specifies CSVDWQETQYF.

DNA of the CDR3: TGTGCCAGCAGCCTAGCGGGAGTTAGCTACGAGCAGTACTTC. This codes for CASSLAGVSYEQYF. The chain combines TRBV3-1 with TRBJ2-7; TRBD2 matches 9 bases. V was pared by 4 bases and J by 3 bases, with 4 bases of the junction left unmatched. This CDR3 comprises 14 residues. CDR1 and CDR2 (germline): LGHDT, YNNKEL (reference sequence).

This clonotype has ten or more counts. V is TRBV5-5 and J is TRBJ1-2, with TRBD1 matching 7 bases. The CDR3 runs 14 residues. Germline V gene sequence: CDR1 SGHKS, CDR2 YYEKEE (reference sequence). J gave up 5 bases and V 0 bases, and 4 bases lay outside the gene matches. The CDR3 bases are TGTGCCAGCAGCTTGGCAGGGGGGGAATATGGCTACACCTTC. The encoded protein is CASSLAGGEYGYTF.